The source of this TCR beta chain is a study of blood T cells in healthy people across ages. Study outcomes and limitations: As age increased, TCR beta diversity per million T cells fell in a roughly linear fashion.

Combining a sample-barcoded 5' primer with a J-beta primer mix, a second PCR ran for roughly 7 to 11 cycles. Each CDR3 protein is one row after TCRdb ran MiXCR on the 5' RACE reads. The data hold approximately 730,000 distinct CDR3 sequences, with about 42% observed a single time. This clonotype came up many times. Its specificity is not known. The germline V gene has CDR1 MNHEY and CDR2 SVGAGI. V was clipped by 5 bases and J by 0 bases, with 8 bases between them. The CDR3 is 13 amino acids. The chain recombines TRBV6-5 with TRBJ2-7; D call uncertain. This TCR came from a woman aged 60-70 years in good health. Material: blood. The CDR3 coding sequence is TGTGCCAGCAGTCCGGACCACTCCTACGAGCAGTACTTC. Amino acids: CASSPDHSYEQYF.